Listed below are T cell receptor beta chains from one sample, sequenced in a study of cytomegalovirus exposure and HLA in healthy donors. Sequencing was performed with immunoSEQ multiplex PCR; in TCRdb, only in-frame clones are kept and a portion is missing. Of 200,000 to 250,000 clones in the sample, 80% to 90% are singletons; the top ten hold 1.5% to 2.5%. Specimen: PBMCs. These receptors came from a woman between 18 and 29 years old in good health and CMV-seropositive. CDR3s include the opening cysteine and the closing phenylalanine or tryptophan. Fields, in order: V gene, J gene, CDR3 protein.

TRBV7-9,TRBJ1-5,CASSSFRQPQHF
TRBV19,TRBJ1-2,CASSPTDYGYTF
TRBV28,TRBJ1-1,CASRLTGFAFF
TRBV10-3,TRBJ2-2,CAISELTGELFF
TRBV9,TRBJ2-2,CASSARQGEHTGELFF
TRBV6-5,TRBJ2-7,CASSWGTGSSYEQYF
TRBV4-1,TRBJ2-3,CASSQAGRGDTQYF
TRBV4-1,TRBJ2-5,CASSQAGGPRETQYF
TRBV6-6,TRBJ1-2,CASSPGTGEGTF
TRBV1,TRBJ2-7,CTSSQDGDRAYEQYF
TRBV7-3,TRBJ2-7,CASSPLRLAGEPYEQYF
TRBV15,TRBJ2-7,CATSRYEPGQGYEQYF
TRBV19,TRBJ2-1,CASSPRTSGRDEQFF
TRBV5-1,TRBJ2-7,CASSLIASASSYEQYF
TRBV27,TRBJ1-1,CASSLWPDRGGTEAFF
TRBV15,TRBJ2-3,CATSRDELAASTDTQYF
TRBV7-9,TRBJ1-1,CASSSGSGTEAFF
TRBV29-1,TRBJ1-1,CSVESTRGRTEAFF
TRBV27,TRBJ2-3,CASSSNSGSSTDTQYF
TRBV7-9,TRBJ1-5,CASSLGQGDNSGQPQHF
TRBV27,TRBJ1-2,CASMPGQGVGYTF
TRBV6-5,TRBJ2-7,CASGRDRVSYEQYF
TRBV28,TRBJ1-2,CASSFRGQSWYTF
TRBV6-5,TRBJ1-1,CASRKGGPNTEAFF
TRBV7-2,TRBJ2-5,CASSLKGGGDETQYF
TRBV5-1,TRBJ1-2,CASGEVPNYGYTF
TRBV9,TRBJ2-3,CASSVDLERSRTQYF
TRBV10-2,TRBJ1-2,CASSESHGNYGYTF
TRBV5-1,TRBJ2-1,CASSPSTSGTNEQFF
TRBV6-8,TRBJ2-1,CASSYPATGTSGDRSYNEQFF
TRBV6-4,TRBJ2-1,CASSPEVAGGHNEQFF
TRBV19,TRBJ2-7,CAASRGQSDEQYF
TRBV25-1,TRBJ2-5,CASSDLAGWQETQYF
TRBV28,TRBJ1-2,CASSDTANYGYTF
TRBV11-2,TRBJ2-7,CASTDVDRSGEQYF
TRBV30,TRBJ1-1,CALTGTGGRTEAFF
TRBV9,TRBJ2-2,CASSRGEPSNTGELFF
TRBV30,TRBJ1-1,CAWSVGGTFGTEAFF
TRBV4-1,TRBJ1-4,CASSQAGVGKLFF
TRBV7-3,TRBJ2-3,CASSLFGSTDTQYF
TRBV7-2,TRBJ1-5,CASSLVQGADQPQHF